This T cell receptor (beta chain) emerged from a study of blood T cell repertoires in COVID-19. Study-wide context: The United States, Italy and Spain provided the acute and convalescent COVID-19 samples.

Germline V lookup: CDR1 MNHEY, CDR2 SVGAGI. The CDR3 sequence is 13 residues long. Trimming at V came to 11 bases and at J to 8 bases, leaving 11 bases not matched to a gene. Repertoires were generated with immunoSEQ multiplex PCR, while TCRdb's copy carries only in-frame clones and drops some. The table shows roughly 180,000 clones, with 70% to 85% occurring only once. The sample comprised peripheral blood. This sequence originates from a man in his sixties who had recovered from COVID-19. The rearrangement uses TRBV6-5 and TRBJ1-2; 10 nucleotides agree with TRBD1. This CDR3 reads CASHGTGARGYTF. CDR3 coding DNA: TGTGCCTCACACGGGACAGGGGCGCGGGGCTACACCTTC.